This T cell receptor beta chain stems from a study of cytomegalovirus exposure and HLA in healthy donors (dated by TCRdb to the late 2010s). Background for the entire study: In an earlier analysis of 550 to 750 of the donors, 276 Gb of sequence data and 100 million or so unique TCR beta sequences from roughly 200 million T cells were reported. Approximately 310 gigabases of sequencing data and tens of millions of unique TCR sequences were included in an early release covering under 650 HLA-typed donors. The genetic ancestry cluster associated with self-reported Caucasian donors included 80% to 90% of the approximately 430 genotyped donors. The study aimed to test whether signatures of past pathogen exposure could be identified by cataloging public T cell receptors. The study profiled the T cell repertoires of 500 to 800 subjects by immunosequencing and related them to cytomegalovirus serostatus. In addition to the first cohort of around 670 subjects, a separate validation cohort of 120 different subjects was used. High-throughput TCR immunosequencing, statistical association of individual TCRs with disease status, and machine learning were combined to predict cytomegalovirus infection status. To study patterns of TCR occurrence, a later analysis re-analyzed previously published TCR beta repertoires from 650 to 750 donors and added high-resolution HLA genotyping. The later analysis used no new phenotypic data to find candidate immune exposures, relying instead on TCR beta sequences and their occurrence across donors. An earlier analysis of 587 of the donors used high-throughput TCR beta sequencing to judge whether each TCR beta V gene segment behaved as functional or pseudogenic. Alongside the repertoire data, information on donor age, sex, ethnicity and CMV serostatus was compiled. In a later genetic analysis, genome-wide SNP genotypes for about 60% of the 666 donors were used, and that subset was treated as a discovery cohort. All discovery cohort repertoires had been generated using a single sequencing platform. Class I and class II HLA loci were covered by the typing at four-digit resolution. The number of typed donors differed by locus: about 629-630 for A, B, C, DRB1 and DQB1; some 540 for DQA1; some 590 for DPA1; and 450 to 480 for DPB1. Because of strong linkage in the cohort, a few DR-DQ haplotypes were treated as single units for association and clustering. Across some 400 genotyped donors of the cohort, an average of roughly 250,000 unique TCR beta nucleotide sequences per donor were sequenced, and roughly 20% of those sequences were non-productive.

On the study overall, not on this receptor specifically: Broadly in line with IMGT annotations, most TCR beta V segments showed up in productive rearrangements about 90% or about 30% of the time in an earlier analysis of some 590 of the donors. Across donors, most TCR sequences were observed very rarely, whereas some public TCRs were present in many individuals. The authors suggested that the approach could potentially be extended to other disease states and immunological phenotypes. A later analysis found that HLA-associated TCR beta chains were more clonally expanded and had lower generation probabilities than equally common non-associated chains. According to a later analysis, TCR association rates differed among HLA loci, with DRB1 alleles showing the most associated TCRs and HLA-C alleles showing the fewest. Assigning TCR associations to individual alleles was difficult when HLA alleles, especially DR and DQ, strongly co-occurred. Linkage disequilibrium might explain the correlated functional status among segregating V segments, but an unknown experimental factor could not be excluded. Because HLA typing was missing for some donors at each locus, association tests included only the typed subset. A further reported finding was that TCR beta sequences accurately predicted the HLA-A and HLA-B alleles for most subjects in the first cohort. An association between a missense DCLRE1C variant and V-gene and J-gene trimming of TCR beta chains was found in a later genetic analysis and replicated in an independent cohort. In this cohort, only TCR beta chains were sequenced, and detectable features were limited by the absence of alpha or paired-chain data. Some IMGT-functional V segments, including TRBV6-2 and TRBV6-3, could not be distinguished by the 87-base-pair reads and were therefore excluded. The earlier analysis of 587 of the donors excluded some 15 rarely observed V segments, including chromosome 9 orphons, because counts were too low. Several of the top co-occurrence clusters appeared to be linked to parvovirus B19, influenza, CMV and Epstein-Barr virus, according to a later analysis. The classifier was reported to diagnose cytomegalovirus status with high specificity and sensitivity in both the original cohort and the validation cohort. The only immune exposure information available for the cohort was CMV serostatus. The study gave a list of some 150 TCR beta chains associated with cytomegalovirus. Compared with the approximately 670-donor mean, donors in an Asian-associated ancestry cluster had fewer N-insertions in productive TCRs, according to a later genetic analysis. Presence/absence analyses assumed roughly uniform sequencing depth across donors, an assumption that may not hold. A group of highly shared sequence variants was considered likely to be a technical artifact of the sequencing pipeline. Specific HLA alleles were associated with around 18,000 TCR beta sequences at a false discovery rate of 0.05 in a later analysis. A few of the identified cytomegalovirus-associated TCR beta chains were confirmed in vitro to be specific for cytomegalovirus antigens. In a later analysis, most CMV-associated TCR beta chains were found to appear HLA-restricted, with HLA associations seemingly driven largely by CMV exposure.

A note on this clone: Its antigen is currently not known. No base qualities exist here, and no much larger clone lies one base off it.

The cohort comprised under 700 healthy bone marrow donors. Cohort members were all nominally healthy when sampled, although unrecorded immune exposures were likely present. The donor was CMV seropositive and was included in the group of 270 or so seropositive cohort members. A peripheral blood sample was provided by each donor, and peripheral blood mononuclear cells were used for TCR beta sequencing. Genomic DNA extraction from the blood cell samples was performed with the Qiagen DNeasy Blood Extraction Kit. A distance of 7 bases separates the germline ends of V and J, which lose 0 bases and 1 base respectively. CDR3 length: 15 amino acids, cysteine to phenylalanine. The read is trimmed to its CDR3 DNA, 45 bases read in frame from base 1. The germline V gene encodes CDR1 LGHNA and CDR2 YSLEER. The library was built by means of the immunoSEQ multiplex PCR assay. For the multiplex PCR, a mixture combining 60 forward primers for TCR Vbeta segments and 13 reverse primers for TCR Jbeta segments was used. Amplification of the CDR3 region of rearranged TCR beta genes was performed with a multiplex PCR assay on genomic DNA. Amplified TCR beta libraries were sequenced as 87-base-pair reads on the Illumina HiSeq System. Per the authors' processing: A later analysis counted about 82 million unique TCR beta chains across the 550 to 800 repertoires, and 9 million to 14 million of these chains were shared by at least two donors. Raw reads were error-corrected and collapsed into unique sequences with a nearest-neighbor algorithm that merged closely related sequences to remove PCR and sequencing errors. To assign V, D and J gene segments, CDR3 sequences were aligned to IMGT reference sequences. For a sequence to be retained, a match of at least six nucleotides was required to both a V gene segment and a J gene segment. A rearrangement was called productive if the CDR3 had no stop codons and remained in frame with V and J, and every other rearrangement was called non-productive. CDR3 was defined by IMGT convention, running from the second conserved V-encoded cysteine to the conserved J-encoded phenylalanine. Sequences without an unambiguous match to a single V gene segment were excluded from the earlier analysis of a few hundred of the donors. In an earlier analysis of approximately 590 of the donors, a V segment was called functional when productive rearrangements were above 56.7%, and segregating when the standard deviation between donors exceeded 5%. A statistical classification framework was built to diagnose cytomegalovirus status from the catalog of TCR beta chain sequences. A later analysis assigned V and J genes by comparing TCR nucleotide sequences with IMGT/GENE-DB human TR gene sequences. In a later analysis, CDR3 sequences and most-parsimonious VDJ recombination scenarios were assigned using the TCRdist pipeline. A later analysis defined each TCR beta chain by its CDR3 amino acid sequence plus V-gene family, and excluded reads lacking a unique V-gene family. A later analysis removed 500 to 600 highly shared, low-generation-probability nucleotide sequences to deal with suspected cross-contamination and a sequencing artifact. In a later analysis, a clonal expansion index for each public chain was calculated from normalized within-repertoire ranks of inferred template counts. In a later analysis, generation probabilities were computed using a VDJ recombination model fitted to out-of-frame rearrangements, and the results were checked against IGoR. In a later analysis, hypergeometric tests were used to score TCR-TCR, TCR-HLA and TCR-CMV co-occurrence, with a repertoire-size bias correction applied to TCR pairs. To estimate false discovery rates, a later analysis permuted the HLA or CMV assignments 20 times. A later analysis grouped co-occurring TCRs with DBSCAN, adding TCRdist sequence similarity when clustering within HLA-allele-positive subsets. Co-occurrence clustering excluded repertoires with fewer than 30,000 or more than 120,000 public chains, plus five with anomalous nucleotide sharing. Held by TCRdb, this immuneACCESS table contains in-frame sequences only and omits some clones. Under half of the omission traces to an unresolved V gene where checked; the cause of the rest is unknown. V, J and clone size reflect that table, while D and trimming were determined from the DNA. The sample contains approximately 200,000 clones, 70% to 75% of them found a single time. About 5% of the sample is in the top ten clones.

Recombination linked TRBV4-3 to TRBJ2-4; matching of 5 bases hints at TRBD1 as the D gene. The material sequenced was PBMCs. This TCR was recovered from a man aged 25-45 years in good health and CMV-seropositive. The sequence in DNA is TGCGCCAGCAGCCAAGACCACAGGGCCAAAAACATTCAGTACTTC. Its amino acids are CASSQDHRAKNIQYF.